Presented here are 21 T cell receptor beta chains from one specimen sequenced in a study of TIL therapy for anti-PD-1-resistant metastatic lung cancer. Time point specified: pre-treatment sample, taken before nivolumab and TIL therapy. The libraries were made with immunoSEQ v3. The protocol was immunoSEQ multiplex PCR, while the TCRdb copy is restricted to in-frame clones and leaves out a portion. Among tens of thousands of clones listed, approximately 83% were seen once. The specimen was blood, collected at baseline. These receptors originate from a person between 30 and 80 years old with non-small cell lung cancer.

The chain carries TRBV15 and TRBJ2-5; no clear D. Germline CDR1 LNHNV, CDR2 YYDKDF (reference sequence). Trimming left V 1 base short and J 4 bases short, with 7 bases between. The CDR3 has 13 residues. CDR3 bases: TGTGCCACCAGCAGAGGGCAGGTAGAGACCCAGTACTTC. Its translation is CATSRGQVETQYF.

This clone was observed a single time. The gene calls are TRBV11-2 and TRBJ1-6, with a tentative D call TRBD1 (5 bases). Germline lookup yields CDR1 SGHAT and CDR2 FQNNGV. The CDR3 contains 16 residues. Trimming took 2 bases from V and 0 from J, leaving 8 bases between them. The CDR3 here is CASSLQGFSYNSPLHF. The CDR3 bases are TGTGCCAGCAGCTTACAGGGTTTCTCCTATAATTCACCCCTCCACTTT.

The V call is TRBV19, the J call TRBJ2-7; D may be TRBD2 (5 bases). CDR1 is LNHDA and CDR2 is SQIVND in the germline V gene (reference sequence). The CDR3 length is 13 residues. Trimming took off 2 bases at V and 2 bases at J, with 7 bases between the two ends. This CDR3 reads CASSIRETYEQYF. As DNA, the CDR3 is TGTGCCAGTAGTATACGGGAAACCTACGAGCAGTACTTC.

This chain connects TRBV5-1 to TRBJ2-3; D unclear. Germline assignment: CDR1 SGHRS and CDR2 YFSETQ. The CDR3 has 14 residues. Trimming took 0 bases from V and 7 from J, leaving 12 bases between them. For the CDR3, the DNA is TGCGCCAGCAGCTTGGGGGGATTCTTATATACGCAGTATTTT. It translates to CASSLGGFLYTQYF.

The chain links TRBV5-1 to TRBJ1-4; 8 nucleotides align to TRBD1. The CDR3 has 15 amino acids. CDR1 and CDR2 (germline): SGHRS, YFSETQ. V was clipped by 2 bases and J by 5 bases; unmatched bases: 5. CDR3 nucleotide sequence: TGCGCCAGCAGCTTCTTCCGGGACAGGAATGAAAAACTGTTTTTT. Translated: CASSFFRDRNEKLFF.

The chain joins TRBV4-3 to TRBJ2-2; TRBD2 aligns across 11 bases. Germline V lookup: CDR1 LGHNA, CDR2 YSLEER. This CDR3 spans 17 amino acids. The J segment lost 3 bases and the V segment lost 0 bases, leaving 3 bases of the junction unmatched. The CDR3 DNA reads as TGCGCCAGCAGCCAAGAAACGGGACTAGCGGACACCGGGGAGCTGTTTTTT. This sequence encodes CASSQETGLADTGELFF.

The chain carries TRBV25-1 and TRBJ1-2; no clear D gene. Between the trimmed V and J ends, which lost 3 bases and 1 base, there was a span of 12 bases. Germline assignment: CDR1 MGHDK and CDR2 SYGVNS. The CDR3 spans 15 residues. The CDR3 nucleotides read TGTGCCAGCAGTGAGTTGAGGGATGGTAACTATGGCTACACCTTC. It translates to CASSELRDGNYGYTF.

The rearrangement joins TRBV6-2 or TRBV6-3 to TRBJ1-6, with D maybe TRBD1 (5 bases). Germline CDR1 reads MNHEY; CDR2 reads SVGEGT. The CDR3 has 14 residues. The V gene lost 3 bases and the J gene lost 10 bases, with 13 bases spanning the gap. The CDR3: CASSYQGRRSPLHF. The CDR3 bases are TGTGCCAGCAGTTATCAGGGACGGCGGTCACCCCTCCACTTT.

The chain combines TRBV28 with TRBJ2-4; maybe TRBD1 (5 bases). The CDR3 totals 15 residues. The germline V gene has CDR1 MDHEN and CDR2 SYDVKM. The germline V and J ends were trimmed by 6 bases and 0 bases, with 12 bases remaining between them. The CDR3 sequence is CASSSRALAKNIQYF. Here the CDR3 DNA reads TGTGCCAGCAGCTCCAGGGCCCTAGCCAAAAACATTCAGTACTTC.

The rearrangement uses TRBV3-1 (or the pseudogene TRBV3-2) and TRBJ1-2; D is ambiguous. CDR1 LGHDT and CDR2 YNNKEL come from the germline V gene (reference sequence). The CDR3 has 14 amino acids. Trimming pared 6 bases from V and 1 base from J, leaving 12 bases between. The CDR3 DNA follows: TGTGCCAGCAGACGGTCTGAGGGTAACTATGGCTACACCTTC. Protein sequence: CASRRSEGNYGYTF.

V and J are TRBV29-1 and TRBJ2-7; D remains unclear. CDR1 is SQVTM, CDR2 ANQGSEA, per germline. This CDR3 has 12 amino acids. Trimming cost V 3 bases and J 8 bases, with 14 bases left between them. CDR3 protein: CSVDKVGEQQYF. As DNA, the CDR3 is TGCAGCGTTGATAAGGTTGGCGAACAGCAGTACTTC.

V usage is TRBV25-1 and J usage is TRBJ2-5; no firm D call. The CDR3 sequence is 13 residues long. V dropped 1 base and J dropped 3 bases, with 6 bases sitting between them. Germline CDR1 MGHDK, CDR2 SYGVNS. The chain's CDR3 is CASSELTEETQYF. DNA for the CDR3: TGTGCCAGCAGTGAATTAACAGAAGAGACCCAGTACTTC.

V gene TRBV4-3 combines with J gene TRBJ1-1, with TRBD1 matching 10 bases. Trimming at V came to 4 bases and at J to 5 bases, leaving 1 base not matched to a gene. Germline CDR1 and CDR2: LGHNA and YSLEER. The CDR3 has 13 amino acids. As DNA, the CDR3 is TGCGCCAGCAGCCCGGGACAGGGGACTGAAGCTTTCTTT. It specifies CASSPGQGTEAFF.

V gene TRBV4-1 combines with J gene TRBJ2-2; perhaps TRBD2 as D (6 bases). CDR1 MGHRA and CDR2 YSYEKL come from the germline V gene. V was trimmed by 1 base and J by 2 bases, leaving 14 bases between them. CDR3 length equals 17 residues. The CDR3 is CASSQGWGGVNTGELFF. CDR3 nucleotides: TGCGCCAGCAGCCAAGGCTGGGGAGGTGTCAACACCGGGGAGCTGTTTTTT.

The J gene is TRBJ1-5, the V gene TRBV5-5; D may be TRBD1 (6 bases). Germline values: CDR1 SGHKS, CDR2 YYEKEE (reference sequence). This CDR3 comprises 15 residues. V was pared by 7 bases and J by 0 bases, with 14 bases between. CDR3 protein: CASSLGGDSNQPQHF. CDR3 DNA sequence: TGTGCCAGCTCCCTCGGGGGCGATAGCAATCAGCCCCAGCATTTT.

This clone was detected only a few times. The V gene is TRBV18, the J gene TRBJ2-4, with a possible D match to TRBD1 (5 bases). V lost 7 bases and J lost 1, with 8 bases in between. Germline V CDR1 and CDR2: KGHSH, LQKENI. CDR3 size: 13 residues. As DNA, the CDR3 is TGTGCCAGCTGCGCAGGGGCCAAAAACATTCAGTACTTC. Its translation is CASCAGAKNIQYF.

This chain connects TRBV19 to TRBJ2-4; 8 bases fit TRBD1. The V gene end was trimmed by 6 bases and the J gene end by 0 bases; junction bases not matched to a gene: 7. CDR3 length: 16 amino acids. In germline, CDR1 is LNHDA, CDR2 SQIVND (reference sequence). The DNA of the CDR3 is TGTGCCAGTAGATCCGGGACAGGTGGAGCCAAAAACATTCAGTACTTC. As protein: CASRSGTGGAKNIQYF.

The J gene is TRBJ2-5, the V gene TRBV6-5; D remains ambiguous. The V and J ends lost 0 bases and 4 bases respectively, with 9 bases between them. The length of the CDR3 is 14 residues. Germline CDR1 is MNHEY and CDR2 is SVGAGI. The CDR3 sequence: CASSYSRPGETQYF. The CDR3 nucleotides read TGTGCCAGCAGTTACTCACGGCCTGGAGAGACCCAGTACTTC.

The chain's CDR3 is CATSDYLAGGTDTQYF. Here the CDR3 DNA reads TGTGCCACCAGTGACTATCTAGCGGGGGGCACAGATACGCAGTATTTT. The chain joins TRBV24-1 to TRBJ2-3, with 10 bases matching TRBD2. V trimming: 4 bases; J trimming: 1 base; junction bases outside the gene matches: 4. The CDR3 spans 16 residues. Germline CDR1 KGHDR, CDR2 SFDVKD.

The J gene is TRBJ1-3, the V gene TRBV7-2; D remains unclear. V lost 5 bases to trimming and J lost 2 bases, with 13 bases between them. The CDR3 consists of 15 residues. The germline gives CDR1 SGHTA, CDR2 FQGNSA. CDR3 region: CASSLWGRTGNTIYF. CDR3 coding DNA: TGTGCCAGCAGCCTCTGGGGTAGGACTGGAAACACCATATATTTT.

The rearrangement joins TRBV5-5 to TRBJ2-7, with 10 bases matching TRBD2. CDR1 and CDR2 from the germline V gene are SGHKS and YYEKEE (reference sequence). This CDR3 spans 18 amino acids. V lost 2 bases, J lost 5 bases, and 16 bases stayed unmatched. CDR3 sequence reads: CASSFGLLAGVITHEQYF. CDR3 nucleotides: TGTGCCAGCAGCTTTGGACTGCTAGCGGGAGTAATTACCCACGAGCAGTACTTC.